This TCR beta chain was found in a study of cytomegalovirus exposure and HLA in healthy donors (TCRdb year 2017). In terms of the full investigation: The 700 or so repertoires of the first cohort and the 95 to 150 validation repertoires were produced on the same platform, according to a later analysis. To predict cytomegalovirus infection status, the study combined high-throughput TCR immunosequencing, statistical association of individual TCRs with disease status, and machine learning. Besides the first cohort of 666 subjects, a separate validation cohort made up of 120 different subjects was used. The study aimed to test whether cataloging public T cell receptors could reveal signatures of past pathogen exposure. What the study reported, not specific to this receptor: In vitro tests confirmed that a few of the cytomegalovirus-associated TCR beta chains recognize cytomegalovirus antigens. Most TCR sequences were seen in very few donors, while some public TCRs were found in many individuals. Cytomegalovirus status was reported to be diagnosed by the classifier with high specificity and sensitivity in both the original and validation cohorts. The study gave a list of about 170 TCR beta chains associated with cytomegalovirus. All 130 or so repertoires were used to score co-occurrence in the validation cohort in a later analysis, because that analysis had no HLA typing for the cohort. A later analysis found that TCRs clustered in the first cohort also tended to co-occur in the roughly 120 validation repertoires, with 94% of cluster scores above 0. The authors suggested that the approach could potentially be extended to other disease states and immunological phenotypes.

The library was built by means of the immunoSEQ multiplex PCR assay. The original pipeline was this. To diagnose cytomegalovirus status from the catalog of TCR beta chain sequences, a statistical classification framework was built. This is the immuneACCESS table as TCRdb keeps it, with only in-frame sequences that have V and J called. A part of the clones is gone; compared with another copy, unresolved V genes explain less than half, and the rest is unexplained. Clone size and V and J calls were adopted from that table, with D and trimming inferred from the DNA. The sample table contains roughly 43,000 clones; only one count was recorded for 93% of them. The leading ten clones occupy about 2.1% of the sample. Comment on this clone: The antigen it recognizes is unknown. No qualities accompany the bases; no much larger clone lies one base away.

The donors belonged to the validation cohort of under 150 subjects, which was separate from the 666-subject first cohort. From the cysteine through the phenylalanine, the CDR3 covers 14 amino acids. Of all the DNA, just the CDR3 is kept, 42 bases in frame from base 1. The germline V gene yields SQVTM for CDR1 and ANQGSEA for CDR2. Trimmed from V: 4 bases; trimmed from J: 5 bases; junction bases lacking a gene match: 10. The sequenced material came from PBMCs. The rearrangement combines TRBV29-1 with TRBJ1-2, with 7 middle bases fitting TRBD1. This TCR came from a woman aged 18-29 years in good health and CMV-seronegative. The nucleotides are TGCAGCGTTGGGCAGGGGGATGCACTTTATGGCTACACCTTC. Translation gives CSVGQGDALYGYTF.